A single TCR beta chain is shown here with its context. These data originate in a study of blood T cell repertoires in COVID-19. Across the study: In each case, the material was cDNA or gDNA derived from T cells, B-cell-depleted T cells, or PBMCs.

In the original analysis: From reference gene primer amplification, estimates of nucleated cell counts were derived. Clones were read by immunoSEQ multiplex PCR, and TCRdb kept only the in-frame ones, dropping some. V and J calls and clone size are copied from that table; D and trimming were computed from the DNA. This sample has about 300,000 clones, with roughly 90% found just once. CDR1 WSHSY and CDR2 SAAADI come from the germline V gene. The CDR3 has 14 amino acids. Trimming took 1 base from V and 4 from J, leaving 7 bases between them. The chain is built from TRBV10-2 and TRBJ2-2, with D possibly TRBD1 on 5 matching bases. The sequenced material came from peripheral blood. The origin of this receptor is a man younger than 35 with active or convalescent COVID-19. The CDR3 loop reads CASSEFRVTGELFF. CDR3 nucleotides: TGCGCCAGCAGTGAGTTCAGGGTCACCGGGGAGCTGTTTTTT.